This entry lists 14 T cell receptor beta chains sequenced from one sample in a study of T cells in Graves' hyperthyroidism and ophthalmopathy. Researchers amplified the TCR beta CDR3 regions from RNA transcripts. During a first-round RT-PCR of the TCR CDR3, the HTBI primer set was used. TCRdb passed the multiplex PCR reads through MiXCR, listing each CDR3 protein once. The sample contains under 400,000 distinct CDR3 sequences, over 12% of which appear only once. The sample comprised blood. The source of these receptors is a woman aged 55-70 years with Graves' ophthalmopathy.

This chain links TRBV12-3 or TRBV12-4 with TRBJ2-3, with 7 bases identical to TRBD2. With 5 bases clipped from V and 5 bases from J, the junction kept 10 bases outside the gene matches. The CDR3 has 15 residues. Written as DNA, the CDR3 is TGTGCCAGCAGTGGGGGGGAGACTTGGGGAGATACGCAGTATTTT. It codes for CASSGGETWGDTQYF.

This clonotype was picked up many times. J is TRBJ2-5 and V is TRBV10-3, with 9 bases identical to TRBD1. The V gene's germline CDR1 is ENHRY and CDR2 SYGVKD. The CDR3 loop spans 13 amino acids. Trimming removed 6 bases from V and 5 bases from J; junction bases left unmatched: 4. CDR3 sequence reads: CAISDRGRETQYF. DNA for the CDR3: TGTGCCATCAGCGACAGGGGGAGGGAGACCCAGTACTTC.

This clonotype was seen a few times. The junction departs from germline at one end; a sequencing error may be responsible. J is TRBJ2-2 and V is TRBV20-1; D possibly uses TRBD1 or TRBD2 (5 bases each). CDR3 length: 13 residues. CDR1 and CDR2 (germline): DFQATT, SNEGSKA (reference sequence). In DNA, the CDR3 is TGCAGCGCTAGCCTGGGGCCTAGAGGGGAGCTGTTTTTT. It yields the protein CSASLGPRGELFF.

The table lists this clonotype with many counts. CDR3 nucleotides: TGTGCCAGCAGTGATGGGGGTTCCTACGAGCAGTACTTC. Translated, it gives CASSDGGSYEQYF. The chain links TRBV2 to TRBJ2-7; D possibly uses TRBD1 or TRBD2 (5 bases each). The CDR3 covers 13 residues. Germline CDR1 and CDR2: SNHLY and FYNNEI. The germline V and J ends were trimmed by 3 bases and 1 base, with 7 bases remaining between them.

This clonotype was picked up many times. The chain employs TRBV27 and TRBJ1-1; the D is unclear. V lost 8 bases and J 1 base, leaving 5 bases between the germline ends. Germline CDR1 reads MNHEY; CDR2 reads SMNVEV (reference sequence). This CDR3 region has 11 residues. CDR3 amino acids: CASRKNTEAFF. The CDR3 DNA reads as TGTGCCAGCCGGAAGAACACTGAAGCTTTCTTT.

The rearrangement joins TRBV18 to TRBJ1-5, with D possibly matching TRBD1 (6 bases). V dropped 5 bases and J dropped 6 bases, with 20 bases sitting between them. Germline V gene sequence: CDR1 KGHSH, CDR2 LQKENI. The length of the CDR3 is 16 residues. The chain's CDR3 is CASSSSLTGPSQPQHF. The CDR3 DNA reads as TGTGCCAGCTCATCCTCCCTGACAGGTCCGAGTCAGCCCCAGCATTTT.

This clonotype was counted at least ten times. CDR3 sequence: CASSGVERNQPQHF. The DNA for the CDR3 is TGTGCCAGCAGTGGAGTAGAGCGCAATCAGCCCCAGCATTTT. The chain employs TRBV2 and TRBJ1-5; D is unclear. This CDR3 contains 14 residues. Germline V gene data show CDR1 as SNHLY and CDR2 as FYNNEI. With 4 bases removed from V and 2 bases from J, the gap between germline ends came to 9 bases.

This clonotype was seen many times. The V call is TRBV7-3, the J call TRBJ2-2; possibly TRBD1 or TRBD2 for D (6 bases each). Trimming pared 3 bases from V and 7 bases from J, leaving 12 bases between. CDR1 SGHTA and CDR2 FQGTGA come from the germline V gene. The CDR3 contains 14 residues. The CDR3, as DNA: TGTGCCAGCAGCTTTACGGGGGCGGACGGGGAGCTGTTTTTT. Translating it yields CASSFTGADGELFF.

This clonotype has ten or more counts. CDR3 in DNA: TGTGCCAGCAGCCCGCGGGACAGCCGGTTTGAGTACTTC. Amino acid sequence: CASSPRDSRFEYF. The gene calls are TRBV7-8 and TRBJ2-5, with D tentatively TRBD1 (7 bases). The germline V gene encodes CDR1 SGHVS and CDR2 FQNEAQ. This CDR3 spans 13 amino acids. V was trimmed by 5 bases and J by 12 bases, leaving 19 bases between them.

This clonotype was seen repeatedly, ten times or more. V usage is TRBV5-1 and J usage is TRBJ2-7; 10 nucleotides align to TRBD1. CDR1 and CDR2 (germline): SGHRS, YFSETQ. V lost 0 bases and J lost 3; bases outside the gene matches: 3. The CDR3 extends over 15 amino acids. CDR3 nucleotide sequence: TGCGCCAGCAGCTTGGAGGGGACAGGGGACTACGAGCAGTACTTC. Translated: CASSLEGTGDYEQYF.

This chain joins TRBV19 and TRBJ1-1; weak D call: TRBD1 (6 bases). The CDR3 consists of 16 residues. Looked up from germline, CDR1 is LNHDA and CDR2 is SQIVND (reference sequence). Trimming took 4 bases from V and 0 from J, leaving 15 bases between them. CDR3 sequence (DNA): TGTGCCAGTAGTAAACTACTGACAGGAGTGAACACTGAAGCTTTCTTT. Its protein is CASSKLLTGVNTEAFF.

This clonotype was detected a few times. The chain uses TRBV9 and TRBJ2-1; 9 nucleotides align to TRBD2. Looked up from germline, CDR1 is SGDLS and CDR2 is YYNGEE. This CDR3 is 19 amino acids long. The J segment lost 0 bases and the V segment lost 3 bases, leaving 13 bases of the junction unmatched. CDR3 DNA sequence: TGTGCCAGCAGCGGGAGGCCTAAGAGCGGGAGGACCTCCTACAATGAGCAGTTCTTC. This codes for CASSGRPKSGRTSYNEQFF.

This clonotype was found many times. The gene calls are TRBV11-3 and TRBJ1-1; D not resolved. Per the germline V gene, CDR1 is SGHNT and CDR2 is YENEEA. This CDR3 contains 14 residues. V lost 5 bases and J 4 bases, leaving 14 bases between the germline ends. CDR3 sequence (DNA): TGTGCCAGCAGCACCGGGCGAGGGAGCACTGAAGCTTTCTTT. Protein sequence: CASSTGRGSTEAFF.

This clonotype has a handful of counts. The chain joins TRBV7-8 to TRBJ1-5; no firm D call. Trimming stripped 3 bases from V and 0 bases from J, with 9 bases between. The CDR3 spans 15 residues. From germline, CDR1 is SGHVS and CDR2 FQNEAQ. The CDR3 protein is CASSLAGDSNQPQHF. The CDR3 region has the DNA TGTGCCAGCAGCTTGGCGGGAGATAGCAATCAGCCCCAGCATTTT.